This T cell receptor beta chain was retrieved from a study of T cell clonotyping in hematopoietic cell transplantation. General study results and limits: At the given depth, recipient repertoires were over 97% de novo clonotypes. Recipient TCR diversity dropped after transplant; expanded clonotypes rose from day 30 to 180.

The CDR3 loop spans 16 amino acids. Note on this clone: Its antigen is as yet unknown.

Profiled with immunoSEQ multiplex PCR; TCRdb holds only in-frame clones, not every one. The profile shows around 9,800 clones, roughly 89% of them singletons. This TCR derives from a male patient in his sixties who had an allogeneic stem cell transplant from an unrelated donor, so the T cells may come from the graft donor. Some clones in this sample may be carry-over from other donors' samples. Sequencing used PBMCs, obtained 180 days after allogeneic stem cell transplant. The V call is TRBV21-1, the J call TRBJ1-6; no DNA check was done on the table's D call, TRBD1. TRBV21-1 is given as a pseudogene. The DNA of the CDR3 is TGTGCCAGCAGCAACAGCAGGGGGACACAAAATCCACCCCTCCACTTT. Translating gives CASSNSRGTQNPPLHF.